This TCR beta chain was sequenced in a study of blood T cell repertoires in COVID-19. Study-level background: Both acute and convalescent COVID-19 samples were obtained from the United States, Italy and Spain.

V lost 6 bases to trimming and J lost 6 bases, with 17 bases between them. The germline CDR1 and CDR2 sequences are SGHVS and FQNEAQ. The CDR3 has 14 residues. Participants were aged roughly 18 to 90 years from around 25 US areas. The method was immunoSEQ multiplex PCR; TCRdb's version includes in-frame clones alone and lacks a portion of them. The sample carries 180,000 or so clones, approximately 84% recorded once. The specimen sequenced was PBMCs or T cells enriched from blood (not recorded which). The clonotype comes from a man aged 35-49 years who had recovered from COVID-19. The rearrangement joins TRBV7-8 to TRBJ1-2; D gene uncertain. The chain's CDR3 is CASSFPSGLNGYTF. CDR3 coding DNA: TGTGCCAGCAGTTTCCCCTCGGGGTTGAATGGCTACACCTTC.